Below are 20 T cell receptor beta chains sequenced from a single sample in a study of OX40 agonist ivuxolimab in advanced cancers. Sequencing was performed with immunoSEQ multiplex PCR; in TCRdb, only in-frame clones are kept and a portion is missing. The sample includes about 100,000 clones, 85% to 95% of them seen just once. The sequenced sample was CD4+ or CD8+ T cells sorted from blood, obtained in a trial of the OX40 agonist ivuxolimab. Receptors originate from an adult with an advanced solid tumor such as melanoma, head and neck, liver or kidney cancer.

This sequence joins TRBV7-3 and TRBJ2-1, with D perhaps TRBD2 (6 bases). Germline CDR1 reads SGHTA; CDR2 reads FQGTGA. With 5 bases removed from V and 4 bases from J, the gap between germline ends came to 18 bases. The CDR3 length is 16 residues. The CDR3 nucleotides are TGTGCCAGCAGCCCCATGGCGGGACGCCAATACAATGAGCAGTTCTTC. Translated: CASSPMAGRQYNEQFF.

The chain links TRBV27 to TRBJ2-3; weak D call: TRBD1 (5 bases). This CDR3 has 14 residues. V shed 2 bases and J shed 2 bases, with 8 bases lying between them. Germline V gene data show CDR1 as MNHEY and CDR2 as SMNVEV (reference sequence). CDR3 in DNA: TGTGCCAGCAGTTTAGGACACAACACAGATACGCAGTATTTT. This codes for CASSLGHNTDTQYF.

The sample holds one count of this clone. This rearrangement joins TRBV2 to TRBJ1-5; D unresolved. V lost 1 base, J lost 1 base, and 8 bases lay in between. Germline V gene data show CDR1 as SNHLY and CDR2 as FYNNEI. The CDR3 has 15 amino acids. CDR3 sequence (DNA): TGTGCCAGCAGTGAAGTCCTCAGGAGCAATCAGCCCCAGCATTTT. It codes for CASSEVLRSNQPQHF.

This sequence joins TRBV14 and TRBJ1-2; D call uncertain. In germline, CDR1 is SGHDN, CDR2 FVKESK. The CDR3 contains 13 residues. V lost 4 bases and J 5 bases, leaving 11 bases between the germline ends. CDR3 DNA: TGTGCCAGCAGCCTGTTCCTGGGATATGGCTACACCTTC. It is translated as CASSLFLGYGYTF. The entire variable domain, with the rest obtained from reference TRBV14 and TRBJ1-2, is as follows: EAGVTQFPSHSVIEKGQTVTLRCDPISGHDNLYWYRRVMGKEIKFLLHFVKESKQDESGMPNNRFLAERTGGTYSTLKVQPAELEDSGVYFCASSLFLGYGYTFGSGTRLTVV.

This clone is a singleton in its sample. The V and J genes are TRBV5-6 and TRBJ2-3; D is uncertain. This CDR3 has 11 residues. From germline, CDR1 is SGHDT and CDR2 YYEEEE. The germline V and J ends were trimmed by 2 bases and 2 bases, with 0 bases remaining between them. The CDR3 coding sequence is TGTGCCAGCAGCTTCACAGATACGCAGTATTTT. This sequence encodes CASSFTDTQYF.

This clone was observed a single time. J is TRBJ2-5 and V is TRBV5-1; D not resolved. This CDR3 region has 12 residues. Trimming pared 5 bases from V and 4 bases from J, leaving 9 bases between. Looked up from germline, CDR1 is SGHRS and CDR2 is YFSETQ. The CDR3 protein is CASSTDLETQYF. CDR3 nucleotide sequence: TGCGCCAGCAGTACAGATTTAGAGACCCAGTACTTC.

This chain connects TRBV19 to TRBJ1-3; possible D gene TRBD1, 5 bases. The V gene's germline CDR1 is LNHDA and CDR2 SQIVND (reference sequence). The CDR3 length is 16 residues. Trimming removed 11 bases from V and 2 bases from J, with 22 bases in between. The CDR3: CAGKGVSGSPGNTIYF. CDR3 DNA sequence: TGTGCCGGCAAAGGGGTGTCAGGGAGCCCTGGAAACACCATATATTTT.

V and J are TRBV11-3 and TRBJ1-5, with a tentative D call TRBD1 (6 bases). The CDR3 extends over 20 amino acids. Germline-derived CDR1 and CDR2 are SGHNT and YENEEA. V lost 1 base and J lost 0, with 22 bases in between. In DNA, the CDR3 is TGTGCCAGCAGCTTAGCCCAAAGATCGGCAGGGGAATATAGCAATCAGCCCCAGCATTTT. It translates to CASSLAQRSAGEYSNQPQHF.

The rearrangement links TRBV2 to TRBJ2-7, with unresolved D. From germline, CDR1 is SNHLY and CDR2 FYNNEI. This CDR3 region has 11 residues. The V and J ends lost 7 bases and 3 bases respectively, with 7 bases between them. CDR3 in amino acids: CASTPSYEQYF. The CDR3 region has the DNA TGTGCCAGCACGCCCAGCTACGAGCAGTACTTC.

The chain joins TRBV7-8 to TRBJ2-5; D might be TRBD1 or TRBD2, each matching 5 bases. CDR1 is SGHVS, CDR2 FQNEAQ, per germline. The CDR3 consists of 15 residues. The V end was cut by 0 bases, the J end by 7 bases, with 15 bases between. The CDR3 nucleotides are TGTGCCAGCAGCTTAGCGCGACAGCTGAGGGGGACCCAGTACTTC. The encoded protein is CASSLARQLRGTQYF.

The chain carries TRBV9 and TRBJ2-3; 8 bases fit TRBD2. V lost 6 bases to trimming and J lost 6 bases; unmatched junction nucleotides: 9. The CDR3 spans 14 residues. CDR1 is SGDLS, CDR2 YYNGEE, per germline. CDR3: CASTAAGGSDTQYF. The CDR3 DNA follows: TGTGCCAGCACCGCTGCGGGAGGTTCGGATACGCAGTATTTT.

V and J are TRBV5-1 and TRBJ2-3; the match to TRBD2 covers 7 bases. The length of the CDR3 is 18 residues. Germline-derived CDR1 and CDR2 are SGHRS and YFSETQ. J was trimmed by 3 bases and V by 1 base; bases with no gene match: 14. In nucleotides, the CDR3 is TGCGCCAGCAGCTTGTCCCCGCGGCGGCGGGAGTGGACAGATACGCAGTATTTT. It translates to CASSLSPRRREWTDTQYF.

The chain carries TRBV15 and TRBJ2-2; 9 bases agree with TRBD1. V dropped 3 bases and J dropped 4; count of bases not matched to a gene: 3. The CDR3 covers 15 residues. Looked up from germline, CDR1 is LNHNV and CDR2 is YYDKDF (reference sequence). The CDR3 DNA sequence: TGTGCCACCAGCAGGAGACAGGGGGTCACCGGGGAGCTGTTTTTT. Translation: CATSRRQGVTGELFF.

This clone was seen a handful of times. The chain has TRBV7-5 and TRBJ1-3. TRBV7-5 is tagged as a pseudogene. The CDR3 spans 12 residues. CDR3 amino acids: CARTPLGNTIYF. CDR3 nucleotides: TGTGCCAGAACCCCCTTGGGGAACACCATATATTTT.

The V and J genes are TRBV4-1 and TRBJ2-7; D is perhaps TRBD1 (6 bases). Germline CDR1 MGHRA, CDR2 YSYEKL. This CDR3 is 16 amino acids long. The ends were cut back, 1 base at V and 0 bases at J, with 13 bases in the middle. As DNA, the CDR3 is TGCGCCAGCAGCCAAGGGCCGACAGGCCGCTCCTACGAGCAGTACTTC. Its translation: CASSQGPTGRSYEQYF.

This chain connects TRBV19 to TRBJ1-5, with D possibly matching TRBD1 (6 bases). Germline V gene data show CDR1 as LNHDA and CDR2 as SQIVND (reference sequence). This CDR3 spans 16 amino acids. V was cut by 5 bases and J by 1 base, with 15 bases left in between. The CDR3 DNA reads TGTGCCAGTAGTCGGCACCGGGACAAGAGCAATCAGCCCCAGCATTTT. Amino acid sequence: CASSRHRDKSNQPQHF.

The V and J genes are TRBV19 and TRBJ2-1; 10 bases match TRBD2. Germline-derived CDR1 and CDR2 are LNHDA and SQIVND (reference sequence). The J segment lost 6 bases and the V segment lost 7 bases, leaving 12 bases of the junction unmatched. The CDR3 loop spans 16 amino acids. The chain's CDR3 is CASTSLRTSGFNEQFF. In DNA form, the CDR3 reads TGTGCCAGTACCTCCCTCAGGACTAGCGGATTCAATGAGCAGTTCTTC.

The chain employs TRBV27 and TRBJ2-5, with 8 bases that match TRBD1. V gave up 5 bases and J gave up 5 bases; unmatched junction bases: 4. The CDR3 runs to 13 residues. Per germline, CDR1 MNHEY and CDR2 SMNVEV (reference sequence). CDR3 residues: CASSANRGETQYF. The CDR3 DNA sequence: TGTGCCAGCAGTGCGAACAGGGGGGAGACCCAGTACTTC.

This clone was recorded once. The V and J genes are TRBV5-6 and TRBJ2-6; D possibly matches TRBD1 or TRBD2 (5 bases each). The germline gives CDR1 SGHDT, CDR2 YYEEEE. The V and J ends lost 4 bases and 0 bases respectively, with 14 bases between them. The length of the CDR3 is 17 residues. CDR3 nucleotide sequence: TGTGCCAGCAGCGTGGGACCCCAAAGCTCTGGGGCCAACGTCCTGACTTTC. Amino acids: CASSVGPQSSGANVLTF.

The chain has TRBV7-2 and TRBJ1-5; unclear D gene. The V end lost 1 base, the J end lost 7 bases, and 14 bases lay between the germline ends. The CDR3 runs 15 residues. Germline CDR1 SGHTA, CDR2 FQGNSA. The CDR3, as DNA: TGTGCCAGCAGCTTAGAAGGCAGGATATTACAGCCCCAGCATTTT. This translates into CASSLEGRILQPQHF.